Here is one TCR beta chain with its context. Participants were aged about 18 to 90 years, lived in around 25 US areas, and enrolled virtually. Cohorts were determined from participant-reported clinical history. How the authors handled the data: The assay estimated nucleated cells by amplifying reference gene primers. The data were produced by immunoSEQ multiplex PCR, yet TCRdb's version contains in-frame clones alone and is incomplete. Clone size and the V and J calls come from that table; the DNA yielded D and trimming. The sample gives roughly 190,000 clones, around nine tenths of which show up once; around 0.77% is in the top ten. V lost 2 bases, J lost 4 bases, and 8 bases lay in between. CDR3 size: 13 residues. CDR1 is MNHEY and CDR2 is SVGAGI in the germline V gene. The data originate from a study of blood T cell repertoires in COVID-19. Study context: T cells, B-cell-depleted T cells, or PBMCs supplied cDNA or gDNA.

Sequencing was performed on PBMCs or T cells enriched from blood (not recorded which). This receptor was identified in a woman aged 18-35 years who had recovered from COVID-19. This chain joins TRBV6-5 and TRBJ1-1; D ambiguous. Here the CDR3 reads CASSYAWSTEAFF. The CDR3 region has the DNA TGTGCCAGCAGTTACGCGTGGAGCACTGAAGCTTTCTTT.